This T cell receptor beta chain was sequenced in a study of blood T cell repertoires in COVID-19. Turning to the study itself: The study drew acute and convalescent COVID-19 samples from the United States, Italy and Spain. Sample material is recorded as cDNA or gDNA derived from T cells, B-cell-depleted T cells, or PBMCs.

In the source study's methods: Estimation of nucleated cell counts was performed using reference gene primer amplification. Sequencing was performed with immunoSEQ multiplex PCR; in TCRdb, only in-frame clones are kept and a portion is missing. V and J calls and clone size follow that table, whereas D and trimming were derived from the DNA. In the table there are some 150,000 clones, approximately 85% of which are singletons. The CDR3 spans 14 residues. CDR1 and CDR2 (germline): SGHRS, YFSETQ. Deletions cut 3 bases from V and 3 bases from J, with 12 bases between. The source is a human donor with acute or convalescent COVID-19. The donor label of this sample is uncertain. This rearrangement joins TRBV5-1 to TRBJ1-2, with a tentative D call TRBD1 (5 bases). Sequencing used peripheral blood. CDR3 in amino acids: CASSSRGADYGYTF. Here the CDR3 DNA reads TGCGCCAGCAGCTCGCGGGGCGCTGACTATGGCTACACCTTC.